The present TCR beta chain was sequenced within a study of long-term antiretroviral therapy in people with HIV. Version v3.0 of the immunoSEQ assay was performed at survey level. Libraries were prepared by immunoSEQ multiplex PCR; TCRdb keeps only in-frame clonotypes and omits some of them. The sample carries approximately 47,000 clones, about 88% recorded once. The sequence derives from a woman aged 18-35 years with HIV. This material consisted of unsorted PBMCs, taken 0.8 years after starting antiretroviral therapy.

In nucleotides, the CDR3 is TGTGCCAGCAGCGTGGGTAATTCCTACGAGCAGTACTTC. Translating it yields CASSVGNSYEQYF. V and J are TRBV9 and TRBJ2-7, with D unresolved. V gave up 2 bases and J gave up 1 base, with 7 bases separating them. The CDR3 is 13 residues long. CDR1 and CDR2 (germline): SGDLS, YYNGEE.